What follows are 22 T cell receptor beta chains derived from one specimen sequenced in a study of blood T cell repertoires in COVID-19. Method: immunoSEQ multiplex PCR; TCRdb's copy keeps in-frame clones and lacks some. The repertoire holds 95,000 to 150,000 clones, with 85% to 90% as singletons. The sequenced sample consisted of peripheral blood. All receptors come from an elderly man with acute or convalescent COVID-19.

In its sample, this clone was seen a few times. The chain recombines TRBV6-4 with TRBJ1-2, with no clear D. Between the trimmed V and J ends, which lost 6 bases and 0 bases, there was a span of 11 bases. CDR1 and CDR2 (germline): MRHNA, SNTAGT. This CDR3 comprises 14 residues. CDR3 loop: CASRSPVPNYGYTF. The CDR3 region has the DNA TGTGCCAGCAGGAGCCCCGTTCCTAACTATGGCTACACCTTC.

This chain connects TRBV2 to TRBJ1-4; tentatively, D is TRBD1 (5 bases). Trimming shortened V by 1 base and J by 5 bases, and 11 bases separated the two germline ends. This CDR3 spans 15 amino acids. Germline loops: CDR1 SNHLY, CDR2 FYNNEI. This chain's CDR3 is CASSEVGLENEKLFF. The CDR3 coding sequence is TGTGCCAGCAGTGAAGTGGGGCTCGAAAATGAAAAACTGTTTTTT.

V and J are TRBV6-5 and TRBJ2-2; 8 positions agree with TRBD1. The J segment lost 0 bases and the V segment lost 6 bases, leaving 0 bases of the junction unmatched. The CDR3 consists of 14 residues. Germline V gene lookup returns CDR1 MNHEY and CDR2 SVGAGI. The CDR3 is CASRDRANTGELFF. CDR3 DNA: TGTGCCAGCAGGGACAGGGCGAACACCGGGGAGCTGTTTTTT.

Of note for this clone: One junction end does not reproduce the germline sequence, and a read error may be involved. The chain is built from TRBV3-1 (or the pseudogene TRBV3-2) and TRBJ2-1; 11 bases agree with TRBD2. CDR1 and CDR2 (germline): LGHDT, YNNKEL (reference sequence). The CDR3 covers 14 residues. DNA for the CDR3: TGTGCCAGCAGCCAAACTAGCGGGGGATCTGAGGAAATCTTC. Protein product: CASSQTSGGSEEIF.

V and J are TRBV7-9 and TRBJ2-5, with 7 bases that match TRBD2. V was clipped by 4 bases and J by 2 bases; unmatched bases: 7. Germline loops: CDR1 SEHNR, CDR2 FQNEAQ (reference sequence). This CDR3 is built from 15 residues. CDR3 sequence: CASSSLGGPQETQYF. Written as DNA, the CDR3 is TGTGCCAGCAGCTCTCTGGGAGGGCCACAAGAGACCCAGTACTTC.

Here the CDR3 DNA reads TGTGCCAGCAGCTTACAAGGGGTCCCGCGGGGTAGTGGCTACACCTTC. This encodes CASSLQGVPRGSGYTF. V usage is TRBV7-8 and J usage is TRBJ1-2, with D maybe TRBD1 (5 bases). Germline V gene sequence: CDR1 SGHVS, CDR2 FQNEAQ. CDR3 length: 16 residues. V was trimmed by 2 bases and J by 7 bases, leaving 20 bases between them.

The chain joins TRBV5-1 to TRBJ1-3; D not certain. Germline V CDR1 and CDR2: SGHRS, YFSETQ. V was pared by 1 base and J by 0 bases, with 11 bases between. The CDR3 extends over 16 amino acids. The CDR3 nucleotides are TGCGCCAGCAGCTTGTGGGTCGGAGGCTCTGGAAACACCATATATTTT. Translated, it gives CASSLWVGGSGNTIYF.

This chain uses TRBV7-2 with TRBJ1-4; 10 bases are shared with TRBD1. The germline V gene has CDR1 SGHTA and CDR2 FQGNSA. The CDR3 sequence is 17 residues long. Trimming removed 1 base from V and 7 bases from J; junction bases left unmatched: 9. CDR3: CASSLVGQGEAGEKLFF. CDR3 in DNA: TGTGCCAGCAGCTTAGTTGGACAGGGGGAGGCAGGTGAAAAACTGTTTTTT.

V usage is TRBV10-3 and J usage is TRBJ2-6; TRBD2 matches 11 bases. Trimming took 4 bases from V and 0 from J; bases not matched to a gene: 8. Germline V lookup: CDR1 ENHRY, CDR2 SYGVKD. The CDR3 covers 19 residues. The CDR3 protein is CAISAGTSGSLSGANVLTF. CDR3 coding DNA: TGTGCCATCAGTGCCGGGACTAGCGGATCCCTCTCTGGGGCCAACGTCCTGACTTTC.

V gene TRBV2 combines with J gene TRBJ2-5; D gene uncertain. V dropped 2 bases and J dropped 4 bases, with 2 bases sitting between them. The germline V gene encodes CDR1 SNHLY and CDR2 FYNNEI. The CDR3 sequence is 11 residues long. The CDR3 is CASSERETQYF. CDR3 DNA: TGTGCCAGCAGTGAACGAGAGACCCAGTACTTC. The full variable domain, in which reference TRBV2 and TRBJ2-5 provide the parts outside the CDR3, is EPEVTQTPSHQVTQMGQEVILRCVPISNHLYFYWYRQILGQKVEFLVSFYNNEISEKSEIFDDQFSVERPDGSNFTLKIRSTKLEDSAMYFCASSERETQYFGPGTRLLVL.

The V and J genes are TRBV7-3 and TRBJ2-7; D possibly corresponds to TRBD2 (6 bases). With 5 bases removed from V and 4 bases from J, the gap between germline ends came to 12 bases. The CDR3 contains 13 residues. Germline CDR1 and CDR2: SGHTA and FQGTGA. The CDR3 region has the DNA TGTGCCAGCAGCCTTACGGGGGTATACGAGCAGTACTTC. It codes for CASSLTGVYEQYF.

This rearrangement joins TRBV7-8 to TRBJ1-2; D might be TRBD1 (5 bases). This CDR3 spans 17 amino acids. Trimming stripped 5 bases from V and 0 bases from J, with 19 bases between. Germline-derived CDR1 and CDR2 are SGHVS and FQNEAQ. CDR3 sequence (DNA): TGTGCCAGCAGCGACGACAGCTTATTGGGCTCTAACTATGGCTACACCTTC. Its protein product is CASSDDSLLGSNYGYTF.

The V gene is TRBV24-1, the J gene TRBJ2-3; 8 nucleotides match TRBD1. This CDR3 region has 15 residues. V gave up 3 bases and J gave up 4 bases; unmatched junction bases: 5. Germline V gives CDR1 KGHDR, CDR2 SFDVKD. The CDR3 nucleotides are TGTGCCACCAGTGATCCCGGACAGGGCTCAGATACGCAGTATTTT. Residues: CATSDPGQGSDTQYF.

The chain couples TRBV5-5 to TRBJ1-2; TRBD1 matches 7 bases. Germline lookup yields CDR1 SGHKS and CDR2 YYEKEE (reference sequence). Trimming at V came to 0 bases and at J to 2 bases, leaving 4 bases not matched to a gene. The CDR3 runs 15 residues. CDR3 sequence reads: CASSLVWDSNYGYTF. The CDR3 DNA reads as TGTGCCAGCAGCTTGGTTTGGGACAGCAACTATGGCTACACCTTC.

V and J are TRBV19 and TRBJ2-1; 13 bases agree with TRBD2. Trimming at V came to 4 bases and at J to 0 bases, leaving 12 bases not matched to a gene. Germline V lookup: CDR1 LNHDA, CDR2 SQIVND (reference sequence). The CDR3 is 20 amino acids. This CDR3 reads CASSTRSGLAGLSSYNEQFF. The CDR3 region has the DNA TGTGCCAGTAGTACCCGTTCGGGACTAGCGGGGTTAAGCTCCTACAATGAGCAGTTCTTC.

The chain carries TRBV11-2 and TRBJ2-1, with D perhaps TRBD2 (6 bases). The CDR3 covers 15 residues. The germline V gene encodes CDR1 SGHAT and CDR2 FQNNGV. The ends were cut back, 1 base at V and 6 bases at J, with 13 bases in the middle. The CDR3 DNA reads as TGTGCCAGCAGCTTAGGAGCGACTAGAGCCAATGAGCAGTTCTTC. Translation gives CASSLGATRANEQFF.

The CDR3 is CASSVGQGSGTQYF. The CDR3 DNA reads as TGTGCCAGCAGCGTAGGACAGGGGTCGGGTACGCAGTATTTT. The chain uses TRBV9 and TRBJ2-3; 8 nucleotides agree with TRBD1. The germline V gene encodes CDR1 SGDLS and CDR2 YYNGEE. J was trimmed by 8 bases and V by 0 bases; bases with no gene match: 5. There are 14 residues in the CDR3.

This clone appeared once. This rearrangement joins TRBV7-9 to TRBJ1-2; D unresolved. The ends were cut back, 1 base at V and 0 bases at J, with 6 bases in the middle. This CDR3 has 14 amino acids. CDR1 SEHNR and CDR2 FQNEAQ come from the germline V gene (reference sequence). CDR3 sequence (DNA): TGTGCCAGCAGCTTAGTTTCAGCTAACTATGGCTACACCTTC. Translation gives CASSLVSANYGYTF.

The rearrangement links TRBV21-1 to TRBJ2-7; no check of the table's D call, TRBD2, against the DNA was made. TRBV21-1 is marked as a pseudogene. This CDR3 is 13 amino acids long. CDR3 nucleotide sequence: TGTGCCAGCAGCAACTGGGGGGGCCATGAGCAGTACTTC. Its protein product is CASSNWGGHEQYF.

The gene calls are TRBV2 and TRBJ2-1; D is unclear. This CDR3 has 11 amino acids. From germline, CDR1 is SNHLY and CDR2 FYNNEI. Deletions cut 6 bases from V and 4 bases from J, with 4 bases between. CDR3 protein: CASSEYNEQFF. The CDR3 DNA is TGTGCCAGCAGCGAGTACAATGAGCAGTTCTTC. The complete variable domain, with remaining parts taken from reference TRBV2 and TRBJ2-1, reads EPEVTQTPSHQVTQMGQEVILRCVPISNHLYFYWYRQILGQKVEFLVSFYNNEISEKSEIFDDQFSVERPDGSNFTLKIRSTKLEDSAMYFCASSEYNEQFFGPGTRLTVL.

J is TRBJ1-2 and V is TRBV15; no firm D call. V lost 1 base, J lost 0 bases, and 9 bases lay in between. This CDR3 spans 15 amino acids. From germline, CDR1 is LNHNV and CDR2 YYDKDF (reference sequence). The CDR3 region is CATSRGAVANYGYTF. CDR3 DNA: TGTGCCACCAGCAGAGGAGCGGTAGCTAACTATGGCTACACCTTC.

The chain couples TRBV7-2 to TRBJ1-2; D gene ambiguous. The length of the CDR3 is 13 residues. Trimming took off 6 bases at V and 5 bases at J, with 13 bases between the two ends. CDR1 SGHTA and CDR2 FQGNSA come from the germline V gene. The CDR3 loop reads CASSPMSEYGYTF. CDR3 nucleotide sequence: TGTGCCAGCAGTCCAATGTCGGAGTATGGCTACACCTTC.